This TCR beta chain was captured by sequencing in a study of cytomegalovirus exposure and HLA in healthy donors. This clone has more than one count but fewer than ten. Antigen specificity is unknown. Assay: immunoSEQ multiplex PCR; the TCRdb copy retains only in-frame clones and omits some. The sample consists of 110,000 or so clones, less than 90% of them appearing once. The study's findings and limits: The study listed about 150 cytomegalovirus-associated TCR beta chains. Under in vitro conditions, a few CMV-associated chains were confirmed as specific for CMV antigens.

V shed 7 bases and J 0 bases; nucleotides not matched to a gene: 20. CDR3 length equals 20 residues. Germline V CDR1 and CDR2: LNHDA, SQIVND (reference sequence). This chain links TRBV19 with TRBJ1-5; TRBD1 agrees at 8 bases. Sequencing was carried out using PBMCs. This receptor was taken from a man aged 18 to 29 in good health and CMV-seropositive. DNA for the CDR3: TGTGCCAGTACCCGAAACAACCCCCACCAGGGGGCGTTTAGCAATCAGCCCCAGCATTTT. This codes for CASTRNNPHQGAFSNQPQHF. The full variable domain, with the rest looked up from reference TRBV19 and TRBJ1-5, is DGGITQSPKYLFRKEGQNVTLSCEQNLNHDAMYWYRQDPGQGLRLIYYSQIVNDFQKGDIAEGYSVSREKKESFPLTVTSAQKNPTAFYLCASTRNNPHQGAFSNQPQHFGDGTRLSIL.